The rows below give T cell receptor beta chains drawn from one sample of a study of metastatic and nonmetastatic thyroid tumors. TCRdb re-clonotyped the PCR reads through MiXCR. The sample consists of about 12,000 clones, about 32% of them appearing once. Sequencing was carried out using tumor tissue. These receptors were obtained from a female donor with papillary thyroid cancer or a benign thyroid nodule (not recorded which). Some clones in this sample may be carry-over from other donors' samples. Each CDR3 is given with its conserved first and last residue. A D gene is named only where the DNA matches it firmly. The size field is filled for only some rows; it gives once, few, many or a size class.

D gene: -; J gene: TRBJ2-7; V gene: TRBV5-1; clone size: once; CDR3 protein: CASSLYGASLSEQYF; CDR3 DNA: TGCGCCAGCAGCTTGTACGGGGCCTCGCTCTCCGAGCAGTACTTC
D gene: -; J gene: TRBJ2-3; V gene: TRBV20-1; clone size: -; CDR3 protein: CSAKVGSSTDTQYF; CDR3 DNA: TGCAGTGCTAAGGTCGGGAGCAGCACAGATACGCAGTATTTT
D gene: TRBD1; J gene: TRBJ1-3; V gene: TRBV3-1; clone size: medium-sized; CDR3 protein: CASSPGTGGNTIYF; CDR3 DNA: TGTGCCAGCAGCCCGGGGACAGGGGGAAACACCATATATTTT
D gene: TRBD1; J gene: TRBJ1-6; V gene: TRBV20-1; clone size: -; CDR3 protein: CSLGQGVSPLHF; CDR3 DNA: TGCAGTTTGGGACAGGGTGTCTCACCCCTCCACTTT
D gene: -; J gene: TRBJ1-5; V gene: TRBV7-6; clone size: many; CDR3 protein: CASSLSGEDQPQHF; CDR3 DNA: TGTGCCAGCAGCTTATCGGGTGAGGATCAGCCCCAGCATTTT
D gene: TRBD1; J gene: TRBJ2-7; V gene: TRBV6-1; clone size: few; CDR3 protein: CASSEDRGLGEQYF; CDR3 DNA: TGTGCCAGCAGTGAAGACAGGGGGCTTGGCGAGCAGTACTTC
D gene: -; J gene: TRBJ2-1; V gene: TRBV20-1; clone size: -; CDR3 protein: CSADGTGYNEQFF; CDR3 DNA: TGCAGTGCCGACGGTACGGGCTACAATGAGCAGTTCTTC
D gene: -; J gene: TRBJ2-1; V gene: TRBV19; clone size: -; CDR3 protein: CASSLSPPRGRDNEQFF; CDR3 DNA: TGTGCCAGTAGTCTAAGCCCCCCTCGGGGTAGAGACAATGAGCAGTTCTTC
D gene: -; J gene: TRBJ2-7; V gene: TRBV5-1; clone size: -; CDR3 protein: CASSPGPGLGIYEQYF; CDR3 DNA: TGCGCCAGCAGCCCGGGACCTGGCCTAGGAATCTACGAGCAGTACTTC
D gene: -; J gene: TRBJ2-5; V gene: TRBV5-1; clone size: many; CDR3 protein: CASSLEETQYF; CDR3 DNA: TGCGCCAGCAGCTTGGAAGAGACCCAGTACTTC
D gene: TRBD1; J gene: TRBJ2-2; V gene: TRBV5-1; clone size: -; CDR3 protein: CASSHRGRSTGADTGELFF; CDR3 DNA: TGCGCCAGCAGCCACCGCGGACGAAGTACAGGGGCGGACACCGGGGAGCTGTTTTTT
D gene: TRBD1; J gene: TRBJ2-1; V gene: TRBV6-1; clone size: few; CDR3 protein: CASRLQGMGSSYNEQFF; CDR3 DNA: TGTGCCAGCAGACTACAGGGGATGGGGAGCTCCTACAATGAGCAGTTCTTC
D gene: -; J gene: TRBJ2-3; V gene: TRBV13; clone size: few; CDR3 protein: CASSFISDTQYF; CDR3 DNA: TGTGCCAGCAGCTTCATCTCAGATACGCAGTATTTT
D gene: -; J gene: TRBJ1-5; V gene: TRBV15; clone size: many; CDR3 protein: CATSREGRNQPQHF; CDR3 DNA: TGTGCCACCAGCAGAGAAGGACGGAATCAGCCCCAGCATTTT
D gene: -; J gene: TRBJ1-1; V gene: TRBV7-6; clone size: once; CDR3 protein: CASSLGDHTEAFF; CDR3 DNA: TGTGCCAGCAGCTTAGGGGACCACACTGAAGCTTTCTTT
D gene: -; J gene: TRBJ2-5; V gene: TRBV6-6; clone size: -; CDR3 protein: CASSYGVGKETQYF; CDR3 DNA: TGTGCCAGCAGTTACGGCGTAGGGAAAGAGACCCAGTACTTC
D gene: -; J gene: TRBJ1-1; V gene: TRBV5-1; clone size: -; CDR3 protein: CASSLLGAAEAFF; CDR3 DNA: TGCGCCAGCAGCTTGTTGGGGGCGGCTGAAGCTTTCTTT